The rows below give T cell receptor beta chains drawn from one sample of a study of OX40 agonist ivuxolimab in advanced cancers. The repertoire was sequenced with immunoSEQ multiplex PCR; TCRdb's copy has only in-frame clones and lacks some. Of tens of thousands of clones listed, about 82% are singletons. The input for sequencing was CD4+ or CD8+ T cells sorted from blood, taken in a trial of the OX40 agonist ivuxolimab. These receptors originate from an adult with an advanced solid tumor such as melanoma, head and neck, liver or kidney cancer. Both conserved end residues are part of each CDR3. The D gene is left open where the match is weak. Size tells how often a clone was seen (once, few, many) or the class of an expanded clone, and some rows leave it out.

clone_size	v_call	d_call	j_call	cdr3_nt	cdr3_aa
.	TRBV11-2	.	TRBJ1-1	TGTGCCAGCAGCCTAGGGGTCACTGAAGCTTTCTTT	CASSLGVTEAFF
.	TRBV11-3	.	TRBJ2-2	TGTGCCAGCAGCCCCCCCTACGGTCCCGGGGAGCTGTTTTTT	CASSPPYGPGELFF
.	TRBV7-2	TRBD2	TRBJ2-1	TGTGCCAGCAGCCCCCTCCGGACTAGCGGGAGATATGAGCAGTTCTTC	CASSPLRTSGRYEQFF
.	TRBV7-9	TRBD2	TRBJ2-1	TGTGCCAGCAGCTTTTTAGGGAGCGGGAGGTTGAATGAGCAGTTCTTC	CASSFLGSGRLNEQFF
.	TRBV5-1	.	TRBJ2-7	TGCGCCAGCAGCTTGGATCCGGCAATCTACGAGCAGTACTTC	CASSLDPAIYEQYF
.	TRBV2	TRBD2	TRBJ2-3	TGCGCCAGCAGTGCCGGTAGCGGGAGAACAGATACGCAGTATTTT	CASSAGSGRTDTQYF
.	TRBV19	.	TRBJ2-7	TGTGCCAGTTCGGAAGGAGGGGCCTCCTGCGAGCAGTACTTC	CASSEGGASCEQYF
.	TRBV2	.	TRBJ1-5	TGTGCCAGCAGTGAATGGGACGGACCCAATCAGCCCCAGCATTTT	CASSEWDGPNQPQHF
.	TRBV5-4	.	TRBJ2-1	TGTGCCAGCAGCCTGCCTCGGAATGAGCAGTTCTTC	CASSLPRNEQFF
.	TRBV6-6	.	TRBJ2-3	TGTGCCAGCAGTTACTCGCGAATTGGGGGCACAGATACGCAGTATTTT	CASSYSRIGGTDTQYF
.	TRBV28	TRBD1	TRBJ1-2	TGTGCCAGCAGGGGACAGTCCTTCTATGGCTACACCTTC	CASRGQSFYGYTF
.	TRBV28	TRBD1	TRBJ1-1	TGTGCCAGCAGTTTCGCCACAGGGGGATGGTACACTGAAGCTTTCTTT	CASSFATGGWYTEAFF
.	TRBV20-1	.	TRBJ2-7	TGCAGTGCTGGCGAATACGAGCAGTACTTC	CSAGEYEQYF
.	TRBV7-9	.	TRBJ1-1	TGTGCCAGCAGCAACATAACCCTCAGGGCTTTCTTT	CASSNITLRAFF
.	TRBV5-1	TRBD1	TRBJ2-2	TGCGCCAGCAGCCGACAGGGCCAGGACACCGGGGAGCTGTTTTTT	CASSRQGQDTGELFF
.	TRBV11-2	TRBD2	TRBJ2-2	TGTGCCAGCTGCACGGGACTAGCGGTATCCGGGGAGCTGTTTTTT	CASCTGLAVSGELFF
.	TRBV7-9	.	TRBJ2-3	TGTGCCAGCAGCTTAGGCGGCCCCGGAATGTCTGGTGATACGCAGTATTTT	CASSLGGPGMSGDTQYF
.	TRBV14	.	TRBJ2-7	TGTGCCAGCAGCCAATGGGAGGCAGGGATTTACGAGCAGTACTTC	CASSQWEAGIYEQYF
.	TRBV7-2	.	TRBJ1-4	TGTGCCAGCAGCTATTTTTTAACTAATGAAAAACTGTTTTTT	CASSYFLTNEKLFF
once	TRBV4-3	.	TRBJ2-3	TGCGCCAGCAGCCCGGCTGTGTCGGGTGCAGATACGCAGTATTTT	CASSPAVSGADTQYF
.	TRBV28	TRBD2	TRBJ2-1	TGTGCCAGCAGTCCCCCCGGACTAGCGGGAGTCGATGGGCAGTTCTTC	CASSPPGLAGVDGQFF
.	TRBV28	.	TRBJ2-1	TGTGCCAGCAAGGGATTCGAGCGGGCCTACAATGAGCAGTTCTTC	CASKGFERAYNEQFF
.	TRBV18	.	TRBJ1-3	TGTGCCAGCACCCGTGACAGTGGCTCTGGAAACACCATATATTTT	CASTRDSGSGNTIYF
.	TRBV28	.	TRBJ1-4	TGTGCCAGCAGCCCCTGGGGGGAAAAACTGTTTTTT	CASSPWGEKLFF
.	TRBV5-6	.	TRBJ1-2	TGTGCCAGCAGCTTGGGGGTCTATGGCTACACCTTC	CASSLGVYGYTF
.	TRBV2	TRBD2	TRBJ2-7	TGTGCCAGCAGTGAAGGGGACTACTACGAGCAGTACTTC	CASSEGDYYEQYF
few	TRBV28	TRBD2	TRBJ2-3	TGTGCCAGCAGGATGGGAAGCGGGAGGGCAGATACGCAGTATTTT	CASRMGSGRADTQYF
.	TRBV6-5	.	TRBJ2-7	TGTGCCAGCAGTTACTCTTGGGCAGGGAGGATCTACGAGCAGTACTTC	CASSYSWAGRIYEQYF
.	TRBV15	TRBD2	TRBJ2-7	TGTGCCACCGGGACTAGCGGGACGGGCACCTACGAGCAGTACTTC	CATGTSGTGTYEQYF
few	TRBV27	.	TRBJ1-2	TGTGCCAGCCGCTCATCGACGGGGACCTATGGCTACACCTTC	CASRSSTGTYGYTF
.	TRBV7-9	.	TRBJ2-7	TGTGCCAGCAGCTTAGAGTTGGTACGGGCCTACGAGCAGTACTTC	CASSLELVRAYEQYF
.	TRBV18	TRBD2	TRBJ2-1	TGTGCCAGCTCACCGCCGGGGTTAGCGGGAGATCGGAATGAGCAGTTCTTC	CASSPPGLAGDRNEQFF
once	TRBV6-5	.	TRBJ1-1	TGTGCCAGCAGCCCTTACTTGAACACTGAAGCTTTCTTT	CASSPYLNTEAFF
.	TRBV12-5	TRBD1	TRBJ1-3	TGTGCTAGTGGCCCGATGGGTTCCAGGGGGAACACCATATATTTT	CASGPMGSRGNTIYF
.	TRBV6-5	.	TRBJ2-7	TGTGCCAGCAGCTCTCCCCGGGACTTGGACGAGCAGTACTTC	CASSSPRDLDEQYF
.	TRBV28	.	TRBJ1-1	TGTGCCAGTACAGGGTGGGTGAACACTGAAGCTTTCTTT	CASTGWVNTEAFF
.	TRBV7-9	.	TRBJ2-1	TGTGCCAGCAGCACCGAAAATGAGCAGTTCTTC	CASSTENEQFF
.	TRBV10-3	.	TRBJ1-1	TGTGCCATCCGCCGGGGGGCCCCGAACACTGAAGCTTTCTTT	CAIRRGAPNTEAFF
.	TRBV6-1	TRBD1	TRBJ1-4	TGTGCCAGCGGTGGCAGGGGGACGGGGCGGAAAGAAAAACTGTTTTTT	CASGGRGTGRKEKLFF
.	TRBV6-5	.	TRBJ2-7	TGTGCCAGCAGTTACCGTGGGCGCGGAGTGAGTCACGAGCAGTACTTC	CASSYRGRGVSHEQYF
.	TRBV5-4	TRBD2	TRBJ2-1	TGTGCCAGCAGCATGACTAGCGGGAGGGCCAATGAGCAGTTCTTC	CASSMTSGRANEQFF
.	TRBV18	TRBD2	TRBJ2-7	TGTGCCAGCTCAACTAACCCGTTAGCGGGAGGCCTTTACGAGCAGTACTTC	CASSTNPLAGGLYEQYF
.	TRBV28	.	TRBJ1-1	TGTGCCAGCAGTGGGGCACAGGGTCCCACTGAAGCTTTCTTT	CASSGAQGPTEAFF
.	TRBV4-3	.	TRBJ2-5	TGCGCCAGCAGCCAAGGGACCCAGGAGACCCAGTACTTC	CASSQGTQETQYF
.	TRBV10-3	.	TRBJ2-1	TGTGCCACAATAGCCCTGTATGGGCAGAGTGAGCAGTTCTTC	CATIALYGQSEQFF
once	TRBV4-1	.	TRBJ2-5	TGCGCCAGCAGCCAATCCGACAGGCCCGAGACCCAGTACTTC	CASSQSDRPETQYF
.	TRBV11-2	.	TRBJ2-7	TGTGCCAGCAGCTTAGCTAGCGAGCAGTACTTC	CASSLASEQYF
.	TRBV6-8	.	TRBJ2-1	TGTGCCAGCAGCCAAAGGACCTACAGGGTCGAGCAGTTCTTC	CASSQRTYRVEQFF
.	TRBV6-5	.	TRBJ2-3	TGTGCCAGCAGTCCGGGAACCCACACAGATACGCAGTATTTT	CASSPGTHTDTQYF
.	TRBV28	.	TRBJ2-5	TGTGCCAGCAGCCGACCACCAGAGACCCAGTACTTC	CASSRPPETQYF
.	TRBV6-1	TRBD1	TRBJ1-2	TGTGCCAGCAGTGAAGAAGGAGGGGGCGTAAGTGGCTACACCTTC	CASSEEGGGVSGYTF
.	TRBV5-1	TRBD2	TRBJ2-7	TGCGCCAGCAGCTCCTACACTAGCGGGACCTACGAGCAGTACTTC	CASSSYTSGTYEQYF
once	TRBV18	.	TRBJ2-7	TGTGCCAGCTCACCAAACAGGGCCGCCTACGAGCAGTACTTC	CASSPNRAAYEQYF